Given below is one T cell receptor beta chain in context. Its antigen remains unidentified. The entry originates in a study of T cell repertoires in aging, cancer and after chemotherapy. At the level of the study: Pre- and post-chemotherapy samples were paired from glioblastoma patients treated with temozolomide-based therapy. Overall study findings and caveats: Across the chemotherapy interval, each cancer cohort showed higher median generation probability, suggesting thymic rebound. Untreated cancer patients had significantly lower blood TCR diversity than age-matched healthy donors. These repertoire data do not allow conclusions about immunological memory after chemotherapy.

The germline gives CDR1 DFQATT, CDR2 SNEGSKA (reference sequence). The CDR3 has 13 residues. J lost 3 bases, V lost 6 bases, and 6 bases had no gene match. Multiplex touch-down PCR with TRB-A/B primers amplified rearranged V-D-J TRB sequences. TCRdb independently ran MiXCR on the multiplex PCR reads; one entry per CDR3 protein. The table lists 2,300 or so distinct CDR3 sequences, over 60% of them singletons. The template was genomic DNA from peripheral blood, not RNA. The chain uses TRBV20-1 and TRBJ1-2, with 8 bases matching TRBD1. The receptor's source is a human donor with a solid tumor. Source material: blood. As DNA, the CDR3 is TGCAGTGCATCGGACAGGGTTCACTATGGCTACACCTTC. This encodes CSASDRVHYGYTF.